These T cell receptor beta chains were read from a single sample in a study of T cell responses to AZD1222 COVID-19 vaccine. Measured with immunoSEQ multiplex PCR; TCRdb has only the in-frame clones, and not every one. The sample consists of about 120,000 clones, 90% to 95% of them appearing once. The sequencing here drew on peripheral blood, taken 28 days after the second AZD1222 dose. All receptors derive from an adult who received the AZD1222 COVID-19 vaccine. Each CDR3 is given with its conserved first and last residue. D genes are given only for firm matches. Size is omitted from some rows. Given values are once, few, many or a class for expanded clones.

V gene: TRBV5-6; J gene: TRBJ1-1; D gene: TRBD1; clone size: .; CDR3 protein: CASSIGQGWTEAFF; CDR3 DNA: TGTGCCAGCAGCATAGGACAGGGTTGGACTGAAGCTTTCTTT
V gene: TRBV7-2; J gene: TRBJ2-7; D gene: TRBD1; clone size: .; CDR3 protein: CASSDRVRSYEQYF; CDR3 DNA: TGTGCCAGCAGCGACAGGGTCCGTTCCTACGAGCAGTACTTC
V gene: TRBV6-1; J gene: TRBJ2-1; D gene: TRBD2; clone size: .; CDR3 protein: CASSATAGGLSDEQFF; CDR3 DNA: TGTGCCAGCAGTGCCACAGCGGGAGGGCTCAGCGATGAGCAGTTCTTC
V gene: TRBV28; J gene: TRBJ1-2; D gene: .; clone size: .; CDR3 protein: CASSPDGGNYGYTF; CDR3 DNA: TGTGCCAGCAGTCCCGACGGTGGAAACTATGGCTACACCTTC
V gene: TRBV10-3; J gene: TRBJ2-2; D gene: .; clone size: .; CDR3 protein: CAISAGGTGELFF; CDR3 DNA: TGTGCCATCAGTGCGGGCGGGACCGGGGAGCTGTTTTTT
V gene: TRBV5-1; J gene: TRBJ1-2; D gene: TRBD1; clone size: .; CDR3 protein: CASSADRVYGYTF; CDR3 DNA: TGCGCCAGCAGCGCTGACAGGGTATATGGCTACACCTTC
V gene: TRBV10-3; J gene: TRBJ1-2; D gene: .; clone size: .; CDR3 protein: CAISRQKGDYGYTF; CDR3 DNA: TGTGCCATCAGTAGACAGAAAGGGGACTATGGCTACACCTTC
V gene: TRBV3-1/TRBV3-2; J gene: TRBJ1-3; D gene: .; clone size: .; CDR3 protein: CASSQSITEGVGNTIYF; CDR3 DNA: TGTGCCAGCAGCCAATCTATCACCGAGGGGGTCGGAAACACCATATATTTT
V gene: TRBV6-1; J gene: TRBJ2-2; D gene: .; clone size: once; CDR3 protein: CASRRGLGAGELFF; CDR3 DNA: TGTGCCAGCAGGCGGGGACTGGGCGCCGGGGAGCTGTTTTTT
V gene: TRBV5-6; J gene: TRBJ1-5; D gene: .; clone size: .; CDR3 protein: CASSLGFGSNQPQHF; CDR3 DNA: TGTGCCAGCAGCTTGGGCTTCGGGAGCAATCAGCCCCAGCATTTT
V gene: TRBV7-8; J gene: TRBJ1-1; D gene: .; clone size: few; CDR3 protein: CASSQNRDLGKEAFF; CDR3 DNA: TGTGCCAGCAGCCAAAACCGGGACCTCGGAAAAGAAGCTTTCTTT
V gene: TRBV7-9; J gene: TRBJ2-7; D gene: TRBD1; clone size: .; CDR3 protein: CASSLLQGVGEQYF; CDR3 DNA: TGTGCCAGCAGCTTACTACAGGGGGTCGGCGAGCAGTACTTC
V gene: TRBV7-9; J gene: TRBJ1-2; D gene: TRBD1; clone size: .; CDR3 protein: CASSKTTGAINYGYTF; CDR3 DNA: TGTGCCAGCAGCAAGACGACAGGGGCCATAAACTATGGCTACACCTTC
V gene: TRBV20-1; J gene: TRBJ2-3; D gene: .; clone size: .; CDR3 protein: CSASRIDWGVNTDTQYF; CDR3 DNA: TGCAGTGCTAGTCGGATTGACTGGGGGGTGAACACAGATACGCAGTATTTT
V gene: TRBV7-3; J gene: TRBJ2-1; D gene: TRBD2; clone size: once; CDR3 protein: CASSSSPGGGEQFF; CDR3 DNA: TGTGCCAGCAGCTCATCCCCGGGGGGAGGGGAGCAGTTCTTC
V gene: TRBV9; J gene: TRBJ2-1; D gene: TRBD1; clone size: .; CDR3 protein: CASSTMTGNNEQFF; CDR3 DNA: TGTGCCAGCAGCACAATGACAGGGAACAATGAGCAGTTCTTC
V gene: TRBV25-1; J gene: TRBJ1-2; D gene: .; clone size: .; CDR3 protein: CASSELTADNYGYTF; CDR3 DNA: TGTGCCAGCAGTGAACTGACAGCCGACAACTATGGCTACACCTTC
V gene: TRBV6-5; J gene: TRBJ1-5; D gene: .; clone size: once; CDR3 protein: CASVHSGREPQHF; CDR3 DNA: TGTGCCAGCGTCCACTCCGGTCGGGAGCCCCAGCATTTT
V gene: TRBV5-4; J gene: TRBJ1-2; D gene: .; clone size: .; CDR3 protein: CASSRESRVKDYTF; CDR3 DNA: TGTGCCAGCAGCCGTGAGAGCAGGGTGAAGGACTACACCTTC
V gene: TRBV10-2; J gene: TRBJ1-4; D gene: .; clone size: .; CDR3 protein: CASRTRTAGEKLFF; CDR3 DNA: TGCGCCAGCAGGACCCGAACGGCGGGTGAAAAACTGTTTTTT
V gene: TRBV29-1; J gene: TRBJ1-4; D gene: .; clone size: .; CDR3 protein: CSVGGSSEKLFF; CDR3 DNA: TGCAGCGTTGGGGGGTCAAGTGAAAAACTGTTTTTT
V gene: TRBV19; J gene: TRBJ1-5; D gene: .; clone size: .; CDR3 protein: CASSILIQGNQPQHF; CDR3 DNA: TGTGCCAGTAGTATTCTAATACAGGGCAATCAGCCCCAGCATTTT
V gene: TRBV7-2; J gene: TRBJ1-4; D gene: .; clone size: few; CDR3 protein: CASSEAEFSDEKLFF; CDR3 DNA: TGTGCCAGCAGCGAAGCGGAGTTTTCCGATGAAAAACTGTTTTTT
V gene: TRBV18; J gene: TRBJ2-3; D gene: TRBD2; clone size: once; CDR3 protein: CASSPQRETDTQYF; CDR3 DNA: TGTGCCAGCTCCCCGCAGCGGGAGACGGATACGCAGTATTTT
V gene: TRBV7-9; J gene: TRBJ1-1; D gene: .; clone size: .; CDR3 protein: CASRYENEAFF; CDR3 DNA: TGTGCCAGCAGGTACGAGAATGAAGCTTTCTTT
V gene: TRBV6-1; J gene: TRBJ1-3; D gene: .; clone size: once; CDR3 protein: CASSEARRSSGNTIYF; CDR3 DNA: TGTGCCAGCAGTGAAGCTCGGCGGAGCTCTGGAAACACCATATATTTT
V gene: TRBV30; J gene: TRBJ2-5; D gene: TRBD1; clone size: .; CDR3 protein: CACADRLETQYF; CDR3 DNA: TGTGCCTGCGCGGACAGGCTTGAAACCCAGTACTTC
V gene: TRBV6-5; J gene: TRBJ2-4; D gene: .; clone size: .; CDR3 protein: CASNAGQAKNIQYF; CDR3 DNA: TGTGCCAGCAATGCAGGGCAAGCCAAAAACATTCAGTACTTC
V gene: TRBV4-2; J gene: TRBJ2-7; D gene: .; clone size: .; CDR3 protein: CASSPGQTYEQYF; CDR3 DNA: TGTGCCAGCAGCCCCGGGCAGACCTACGAGCAGTACTTC
V gene: TRBV6-5; J gene: TRBJ2-2; D gene: .; clone size: .; CDR3 protein: CASSYQGSTGELFF; CDR3 DNA: TGTGCCAGCAGTTATCAGGGGAGCACCGGGGAGCTGTTTTTT
V gene: TRBV2; J gene: TRBJ1-4; D gene: TRBD1; clone size: .; CDR3 protein: CASSPTGADNEKLFF; CDR3 DNA: TGTGCCAGCAGTCCTACAGGGGCCGATAATGAAAAACTGTTTTTT
V gene: TRBV18; J gene: TRBJ1-2; D gene: TRBD1; clone size: .; CDR3 protein: CASSPSQQGHYGYTF; CDR3 DNA: TGTGCCAGCTCACCCAGTCAACAGGGGCACTATGGCTACACCTTC
V gene: TRBV5-6; J gene: TRBJ1-3; D gene: .; clone size: .; CDR3 protein: CASSSWSGNTIYF; CDR3 DNA: TGTGCCAGCAGCTCATGGTCGGGAAACACCATATATTTT
V gene: TRBV6-1; J gene: TRBJ1-1; D gene: .; clone size: .; CDR3 protein: CASSDYQLAFF; CDR3 DNA: TGTGCCAGCAGTGATTATCAACTAGCTTTCTTT
V gene: TRBV4-1; J gene: TRBJ2-1; D gene: TRBD2; clone size: few; CDR3 protein: CASSPGRSSYNEQFF; CDR3 DNA: TGCGCCAGCAGCCCCGGGAGGAGCTCCTACAATGAGCAGTTCTTC
V gene: TRBV4-1; J gene: TRBJ2-1; D gene: TRBD1; clone size: .; CDR3 protein: CASSPRDRGDNEQFF; CDR3 DNA: TGCGCCAGCAGCCCCCGGGACAGGGGGGACAATGAGCAGTTCTTC
V gene: TRBV6-5; J gene: TRBJ1-4; D gene: .; clone size: once; CDR3 protein: CATQSRGLNEKLFF; CDR3 DNA: TGTGCCACCCAAAGTAGGGGACTAAATGAAAAACTGTTTTTT
V gene: TRBV7-9; J gene: TRBJ2-2; D gene: .; clone size: .; CDR3 protein: CASSSGPGDGELFF; CDR3 DNA: TGTGCCAGCAGCTCGGGACCGGGGGACGGGGAGCTGTTTTTT
V gene: TRBV5-1; J gene: TRBJ2-6; D gene: .; clone size: .; CDR3 protein: CASSLLSVGSGANVLTF; CDR3 DNA: TGCGCCAGCAGCTTGTTGTCAGTTGGCTCTGGGGCCAACGTCCTGACTTTC
V gene: TRBV11-2; J gene: TRBJ2-5; D gene: .; clone size: .; CDR3 protein: CASSLVGETQYF; CDR3 DNA: TGTGCCAGCAGCTTAGTTGGGGAGACCCAGTACTTC
V gene: TRBV11-2; J gene: TRBJ2-7; D gene: TRBD2; clone size: .; CDR3 protein: CASTRLAGVYEQYF; CDR3 DNA: TGTGCCAGCACCCGACTAGCGGGAGTCTACGAGCAGTACTTC
V gene: TRBV30; J gene: TRBJ2-7; D gene: .; clone size: .; CDR3 protein: CAWSGSAYEQYF; CDR3 DNA: TGTGCCTGGAGCGGGAGTGCCTACGAGCAGTACTTC
V gene: TRBV19; J gene: TRBJ2-1; D gene: .; clone size: .; CDR3 protein: CASNSRSYNEQFF; CDR3 DNA: TGTGCCAGCAACTCCCGCTCCTACAATGAGCAGTTCTTC
V gene: TRBV6-4; J gene: TRBJ1-6; D gene: .; clone size: .; CDR3 protein: CASSPYQGMGSPLHF; CDR3 DNA: TGTGCCAGCAGTCCTTATCAGGGAATGGGTTCACCCCTCCACTTT
V gene: TRBV12-3/TRBV12-4; J gene: TRBJ1-1; D gene: .; clone size: .; CDR3 protein: CASALGVSEAFF; CDR3 DNA: TGTGCCAGCGCTTTGGGGGTGAGTGAAGCTTTCTTT
V gene: TRBV3-1/TRBV3-2; J gene: TRBJ2-2; D gene: TRBD2; clone size: .; CDR3 protein: CASTLTSGRLAGELFF; CDR3 DNA: TGTGCCAGCACCCTGACTAGCGGGAGGCTCGCCGGGGAGCTGTTTTTT
V gene: TRBV3-1/TRBV3-2; J gene: TRBJ1-2; D gene: .; clone size: .; CDR3 protein: CASSPLGGSSGYTF; CDR3 DNA: TGTGCCAGCAGCCCATTGGGGGGCAGTTCTGGCTACACCTTC
V gene: TRBV7-8; J gene: TRBJ1-6; D gene: .; clone size: .; CDR3 protein: CASKQANNSPLHF; CDR3 DNA: TGTGCCAGCAAACAGGCAAATAATTCACCCCTCCACTTT
V gene: TRBV19; J gene: TRBJ2-1; D gene: .; clone size: .; CDR3 protein: CASSMGLYNEQFF; CDR3 DNA: TGTGCCAGTAGTATGGGACTCTACAATGAGCAGTTCTTC
V gene: TRBV3-1/TRBV3-2; J gene: TRBJ2-2; D gene: .; clone size: .; CDR3 protein: CASSQLPGVNTGELFF; CDR3 DNA: TGTGCCAGCAGCCAGCTCCCGGGAGTGAACACCGGGGAGCTGTTTTTT
V gene: TRBV30; J gene: TRBJ2-7; D gene: TRBD1; clone size: .; CDR3 protein: CAWTTRTGGREQYF; CDR3 DNA: TGTGCCTGGACAACAAGGACAGGGGGGCGCGAGCAGTACTTC
V gene: TRBV15; J gene: TRBJ1-2; D gene: .; clone size: .; CDR3 protein: CATSRDYAGYTF; CDR3 DNA: TGTGCCACCAGCAGAGATTACGCTGGCTACACCTTC
V gene: TRBV6-2/TRBV6-3; J gene: TRBJ2-1; D gene: TRBD2; clone size: .; CDR3 protein: CASSLAGEQFF; CDR3 DNA: TGTGCCAGCAGCTTAGCGGGAGAACAGTTCTTC
V gene: TRBV21-1; J gene: TRBJ2-2; D gene: .; clone size: .; CDR3 protein: CASSKTSGSTGELFF; CDR3 DNA: TGTGCCAGCAGCAAAACTAGCGGGAGCACCGGGGAGCTGTTTTTT
V gene: TRBV7-8; J gene: TRBJ1-1; D gene: .; clone size: .; CDR3 protein: CASSLQGPNTEAFF; CDR3 DNA: TGTGCCAGCAGCCTGCAGGGACCGAACACTGAAGCTTTCTTT
V gene: TRBV10-1; J gene: TRBJ2-1; D gene: TRBD2; clone size: .; CDR3 protein: CASSAGLAGGTNEQFF; CDR3 DNA: TGCGCCAGCAGCGCCGGACTAGCGGGGGGCACTAATGAGCAGTTCTTC
V gene: TRBV5-1; J gene: TRBJ2-7; D gene: .; clone size: .; CDR3 protein: CASSLYLGYEQYF; CDR3 DNA: TGCGCCAGCAGCTTGTATCTCGGTTACGAGCAGTACTTC
V gene: TRBV7-2; J gene: TRBJ2-3; D gene: .; clone size: .; CDR3 protein: CASSQVGGAGNTDTQYF; CDR3 DNA: TGTGCCAGCAGCCAAGTTGGCGGCGCGGGCAACACAGATACGCAGTATTTT
V gene: TRBV5-1; J gene: TRBJ1-4; D gene: TRBD1; clone size: .; CDR3 protein: CASTLDRGGEKLFF; CDR3 DNA: TGCGCCAGCACCCTCGACAGGGGCGGTGAAAAACTGTTTTTT